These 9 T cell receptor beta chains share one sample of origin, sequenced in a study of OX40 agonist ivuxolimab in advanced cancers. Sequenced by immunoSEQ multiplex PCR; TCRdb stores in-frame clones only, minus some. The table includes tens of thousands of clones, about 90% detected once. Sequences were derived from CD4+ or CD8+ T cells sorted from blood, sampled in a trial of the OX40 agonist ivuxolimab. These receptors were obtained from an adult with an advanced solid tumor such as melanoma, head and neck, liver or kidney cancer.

The CDR3 loop reads CASSMSAGGRDTQYF. CDR3 coding DNA: TGTGCCAGTAGTATGTCGGCAGGGGGCAGAGATACGCAGTATTTT. The chain has TRBV19 and TRBJ2-3; TRBD1 agrees at 8 bases. Germline CDR1 LNHDA, CDR2 SQIVND (reference sequence). V trimming: 3 bases; J trimming: 5 bases; junction bases outside the gene matches: 7. CDR3 length: 15 residues.

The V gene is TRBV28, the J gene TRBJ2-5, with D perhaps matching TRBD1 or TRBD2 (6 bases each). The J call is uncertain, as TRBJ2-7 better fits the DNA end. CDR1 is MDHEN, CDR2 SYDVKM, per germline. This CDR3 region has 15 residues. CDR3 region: CASSPRGQGRNEQYF. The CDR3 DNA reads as TGTGCCAGCAGTCCACGGGGGCAGGGACGGAACGAGCAGTACTTC.

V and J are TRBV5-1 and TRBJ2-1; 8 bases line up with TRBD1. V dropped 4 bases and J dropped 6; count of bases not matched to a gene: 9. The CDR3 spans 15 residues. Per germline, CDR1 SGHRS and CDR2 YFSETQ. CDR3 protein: CASSPGTGVRNEQFF. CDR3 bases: TGCGCCAGCAGCCCCGGGACAGGTGTTCGCAATGAGCAGTTCTTC.

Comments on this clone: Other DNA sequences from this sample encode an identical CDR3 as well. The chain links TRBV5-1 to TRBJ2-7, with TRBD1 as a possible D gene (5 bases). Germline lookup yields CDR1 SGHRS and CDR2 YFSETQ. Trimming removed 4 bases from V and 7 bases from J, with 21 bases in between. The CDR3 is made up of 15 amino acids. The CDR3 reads CASSRTPTGTNEQYF. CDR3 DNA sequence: TGCGCCAGCAGCCGGACCCCCACAGGCACGAATGAGCAGTACTTC.

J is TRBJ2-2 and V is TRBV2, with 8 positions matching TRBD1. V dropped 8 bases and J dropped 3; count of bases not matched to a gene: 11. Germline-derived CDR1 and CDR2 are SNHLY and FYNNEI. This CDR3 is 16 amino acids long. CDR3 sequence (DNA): TGTGCCAGCCGTAAGCCCGGGACAGGTCACACCGGGGAGCTGTTTTTT. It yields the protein CASRKPGTGHTGELFF.

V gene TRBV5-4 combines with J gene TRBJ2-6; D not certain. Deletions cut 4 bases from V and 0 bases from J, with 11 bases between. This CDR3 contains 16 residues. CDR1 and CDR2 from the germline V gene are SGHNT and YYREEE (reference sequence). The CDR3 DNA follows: TGTGCCAGCAGCCAAGATACGGGCTCTGGGGCCAACGTCCTGACTTTC. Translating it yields CASSQDTGSGANVLTF.

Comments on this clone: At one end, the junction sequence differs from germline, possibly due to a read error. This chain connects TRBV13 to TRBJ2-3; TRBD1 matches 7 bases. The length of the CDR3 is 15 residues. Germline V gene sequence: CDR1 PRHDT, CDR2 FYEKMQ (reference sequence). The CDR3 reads CASSLGDRMGDTQYF. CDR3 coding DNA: TGTGCCAGCAGCCTAGGGGACAGAATGGGGGATACGCAGTATTTT.

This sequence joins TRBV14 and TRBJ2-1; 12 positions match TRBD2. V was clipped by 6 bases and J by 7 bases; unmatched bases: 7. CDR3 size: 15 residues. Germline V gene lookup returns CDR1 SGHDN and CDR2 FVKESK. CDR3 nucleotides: TGTGCCAGCAGGCTAGCGGGAGGGCCTGGGAATGAGCAGTTCTTC. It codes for CASRLAGGPGNEQFF. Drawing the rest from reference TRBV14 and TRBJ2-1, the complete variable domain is EAGVTQFPSHSVIEKGQTVTLRCDPISGHDNLYWYRRVMGKEIKFLLHFVKESKQDESGMPNNRFLAERTGGTYSTLKVQPAELEDSGVYFCASRLAGGPGNEQFFGPGTRLTVL.

The CDR3 coding sequence is TGCGCCAGCAGCCAAAACCCAAGGAGAGGGGGCGGTTACGAGCAGTACTTC. This gives the protein CASSQNPRRGGGYEQYF. This sequence joins TRBV4-1 and TRBJ2-7, with 7 bases that match TRBD1. The J segment lost 4 bases and the V segment lost 2 bases, leaving 14 bases of the junction unmatched. CDR3 size: 17 residues. Germline values: CDR1 MGHRA, CDR2 YSYEKL.